Presented here are 27 T cell receptor beta chains from one specimen sequenced in a study of cytomegalovirus exposure and HLA in healthy donors. Produced via immunoSEQ multiplex PCR; TCRdb's table is partial and in-frame only. This table holds approximately 160,000 clones, 75% to 90% found once. The sequencing input was PBMCs. These receptors all stem from a woman between 18 and 29 years old in good health and CMV-seronegative.

The sample holds a few counts of this clone. The chain couples TRBV28 to TRBJ2-7; 9 nucleotides align to TRBD2. The V and J ends lost 6 bases and 7 bases, in that order; junction bases with no gene match: 10. Germline CDR1 is MDHEN and CDR2 is SYDVKM. The CDR3 loop spans 14 amino acids. CDR3 DNA sequence: TGTGCCAGCAGCTTAGCGGGAGCGGTGGGGGAGCAGTACTTC. Encoded protein: CASSLAGAVGEQYF.

This clone was found once. This chain connects TRBV19 to TRBJ1-2; D is ambiguous. The germline V and J ends were trimmed by 7 bases and 8 bases, with 17 bases remaining between them. This CDR3 spans 13 amino acids. CDR1 is LNHDA and CDR2 is SQIVND in the germline V gene (reference sequence). The CDR3 sequence: CASKLRGAGGYTF. CDR3 DNA: TGTGCCAGTAAGCTTCGGGGAGCGGGAGGCTACACCTTC.

This chain uses TRBV14 with TRBJ1-3; no clear D. Germline CDR1 and CDR2: SGHDN and FVKESK. This CDR3 comprises 16 residues. Deletions cut 1 base from V and 0 bases from J, with 10 bases between. The CDR3 DNA sequence: TGTGCCAGCAGCCAAGCCCGGCGGTTCTCTGGAAACACCATATATTTT. Protein: CASSQARRFSGNTIYF.

This CDR3 reads CASSLLGQREKLFF. The CDR3 DNA reads TGTGCCAGCAGTTTGCTGGGACAGCGGGAAAAACTGTTTTTT. The chain couples TRBV27 to TRBJ1-4, with 7 positions matching TRBD1. The CDR3 is 14 residues long. Germline CDR1 and CDR2: MNHEY and SMNVEV (reference sequence). The trim removed 3 bases at V and 8 bases at J, leaving 6 bases unmatched.

V usage is TRBV5-4 and J usage is TRBJ1-1, with D possibly being TRBD1 (6 bases). The CDR3 is 14 amino acids. Looked up from germline, CDR1 is SGHNT and CDR2 is YYREEE (reference sequence). Trimming took off 4 bases at V and 1 base at J, with 11 bases between the two ends. Written as DNA, the CDR3 is TGTGCCAGCAGCCACAGGGTTACGAACACTGAAGCTTTCTTT. This gives the protein CASSHRVTNTEAFF.

V gene TRBV5-1 combines with J gene TRBJ2-1, with 7 bases that match TRBD1. V trimming: 4 bases; J trimming: 3 bases; junction bases outside the gene matches: 4. CDR1 SGHRS and CDR2 YFSETQ come from the germline V gene. This CDR3 comprises 14 residues. CDR3: CASSPTGVYNEQFF. The CDR3 DNA reads as TGCGCCAGCAGCCCCACAGGGGTCTACAATGAGCAGTTCTTC.

CDR3: CASSHSGGAYNEQFF. As DNA, the CDR3 is TGTGCCAGTAGCCACAGCGGGGGGGCCTACAATGAGCAGTTCTTC. The chain uses TRBV19 and TRBJ2-1; 10 bases are a match to TRBD2. The CDR3 spans 15 residues. Germline assignment: CDR1 LNHDA and CDR2 SQIVND (reference sequence). Losses at the gene ends were 6 bases for V and 2 bases for J; bases not matched to a gene: 4.

The genes are TRBV2 and TRBJ1-6; a weak D match, TRBD1 (6 bases). Looked up from germline, CDR1 is SNHLY and CDR2 is FYNNEI. The CDR3 spans 15 residues. Between the trimmed V and J ends, which lost 8 bases and 6 bases, there was a span of 17 bases. CDR3 residues: CASLPGEFPNSPLHF. DNA of the CDR3: TGTGCCAGCCTCCCAGGGGAGTTCCCTAATTCACCCCTCCACTTT.

The rearrangement links TRBV27 to TRBJ2-5; D perhaps matches TRBD2 (6 bases). Trimming took off 3 bases at V and 5 bases at J, with 13 bases between the two ends. CDR3 length equals 14 residues. Germline lookup yields CDR1 MNHEY and CDR2 SMNVEV (reference sequence). The CDR3 DNA reads TGTGCCAGCAGTTTGGGAGGTCTGGAGGAGACCCAGTACTTC. It yields the protein CASSLGGLEETQYF.

The chain carries TRBV9 and TRBJ2-7; D might be TRBD2 (7 bases). The CDR3 totals 14 residues. V lost 0 bases, J lost 7 bases, and 14 bases lay in between. Germline assignment: CDR1 SGDLS and CDR2 YYNGEE. The CDR3 DNA is TGTGCCAGCAGCGTAGCGGGGGGCCGCACGGAGCAGTACTTC. It is translated as CASSVAGGRTEQYF.

The chain recombines TRBV4-3 with TRBJ2-7; a weak D match, TRBD1 (5 bases). This CDR3 spans 16 amino acids. Germline CDR1 is LGHNA and CDR2 is YSLEER. V lost 0 bases and J 0 bases, leaving 12 bases between the germline ends. CDR3 loop: CASSQESAGSSYEQYF. CDR3 nucleotide sequence: TGCGCCAGCAGCCAAGAATCGGCAGGGTCCTCCTACGAGCAGTACTTC.

The chain couples TRBV7-8 to TRBJ2-2; D remains ambiguous. Germline V gene sequence: CDR1 SGHVS, CDR2 FQNEAQ. V was pared by 1 base and J by 4 bases, with 10 bases between. The CDR3 covers 15 residues. In DNA form, the CDR3 reads TGTGCCAGCAGCTTAGTGGCGAGGAGCACCGGGGAGCTGTTTTTT. Residues: CASSLVARSTGELFF.

The chain employs TRBV6-5 and TRBJ2-4; D is perhaps TRBD2 (6 bases). The CDR3 covers 15 residues. The V end lost 5 bases, the J end lost 3 bases, and 14 bases lay between the germline ends. Per the germline V gene, CDR1 is MNHEY and CDR2 is SVGAGI. The CDR3 region has the DNA TGTGCCAGCAGTCCCTCCGGGAGATTCAAAAACATTCAGTACTTC. Protein: CASSPSGRFKNIQYF.

The J gene is TRBJ1-1, the V gene TRBV27; D is unresolved. The CDR3 totals 13 residues. The V gene lost 0 bases and the J gene lost 5 bases, with 7 bases spanning the gap. Germline V lookup: CDR1 MNHEY, CDR2 SMNVEV (reference sequence). The CDR3 protein is CASSLSRRTEAFF. The CDR3 DNA is TGTGCCAGCAGTTTATCGAGGCGAACTGAAGCTTTCTTT.

This clone showed up just once. DNA of the CDR3: TGCAGCGCCTCCACAGGGCTCGGGGAAAAACTGTTTTTT. The encoded protein is CSASTGLGEKLFF. V is TRBV29-1 and J is TRBJ1-4; possibly TRBD1 for D (6 bases). CDR1 is SQVTM, CDR2 ANQGSEA, per germline. The V and J ends lost 7 bases and 8 bases respectively, with 17 bases between them. The CDR3 is made up of 13 amino acids.

The V call is TRBV5-4, the J call TRBJ1-1; D may be TRBD1 (6 bases). There are 12 residues in the CDR3. Trimming removed 0 bases from V and 9 bases from J, with 9 bases in between. CDR1 and CDR2 (germline): SGHNT, YYREEE (reference sequence). CDR3 nucleotide sequence: TGTGCCAGCAGCTTGGCACAGGGAAAAGCTTTCTTT. Its translation is CASSLAQGKAFF. Complete variable domain (other parts from reference TRBV5-4 and TRBJ1-1): ETGVTQSPTHLIKTRGQQVTLRCSSQSGHNTVSWYQQALGQGPQFIFQYYREEENGRGNFPPRFSGLQFPNYSSELNVNALELDDSALYLCASSLAQGKAFFGQGTRLTVV.

J is TRBJ1-2 and V is TRBV5-6, with 8 bases that match TRBD1. CDR3 length: 13 residues. V shed 4 bases and J 7 bases; nucleotides not matched to a gene: 6. In germline, CDR1 is SGHDT, CDR2 YYEEEE. The CDR3 region is CASSEDRERGYTF. The CDR3 DNA reads TGTGCCAGCAGCGAGGACAGGGAGCGTGGCTACACCTTC.

V usage is TRBV9 and J usage is TRBJ1-1, with D perhaps TRBD1 (6 bases). Trimming took 1 base from V and 0 from J, leaving 10 bases between them. Germline-derived CDR1 and CDR2 are SGDLS and YYNGEE. There are 15 residues in the CDR3. CDR3 protein: CASSVQGSMNTEAFF. The CDR3 coding sequence is TGTGCCAGCAGCGTACAGGGGTCCATGAACACTGAAGCTTTCTTT.

The chain carries TRBV2 and TRBJ2-5, with D possibly TRBD2 on 7 matching bases. V was pared by 4 bases and J by 2 bases, with 17 bases between. CDR1 is SNHLY, CDR2 FYNNEI, per germline. The CDR3 is made up of 16 amino acids. CDR3 nucleotide sequence: TGTGCCAGCAGTGTTAGAACAGGGAGGGGACAAGAGACCCAGTACTTC. Encoded protein: CASSVRTGRGQETQYF.

V is TRBV12-2 and J is TRBJ1-5. TRBV12-2 has pseudogene status. This CDR3 is built from 21 residues. CDR3 region: CASRLGSGVCLEAGDNQPQHF. The CDR3 nucleotides are TGTGCAAGTCGCTTAGGGTCCGGGGTTTGTCTAGAGGCGGGAGACAATCAGCCCCAGCATTTT.

This clone has a single count. The rearrangement uses TRBV5-1 and TRBJ2-5; 13 bases are shared with TRBD2. V trimming: 0 bases; J trimming: 3 bases; junction bases outside the gene matches: 2. The CDR3 spans 16 residues. Germline V gene lookup returns CDR1 SGHRS and CDR2 YFSETQ. The CDR3 DNA sequence: TGCGCCAGCAGCTTGGCAGGACTAGCGGGGGAAGAGACCCAGTACTTC. Translation: CASSLAGLAGEETQYF.

This sequence joins TRBV30 and TRBJ2-1, with 7 nucleotides matching TRBD1. V shed 2 bases, J shed 5 bases, and the junction held 18 bases outside the gene matches. The CDR3 length is 18 residues. From germline, CDR1 is GTSNPN and CDR2 SVGIG (reference sequence). This CDR3 is CAWSPALNRGGLDNEQFF. For the CDR3, the DNA is TGTGCCTGGAGTCCGGCATTAAACAGGGGCGGACTGGACAATGAGCAGTTCTTC.

This chain connects TRBV7-9 to TRBJ2-7, with 7 bases lining up with TRBD1. In germline, CDR1 is SEHNR, CDR2 FQNEAQ (reference sequence). V was clipped by 5 bases and J by 5 bases; unmatched bases: 9. The CDR3 has 14 amino acids. The CDR3 spells CASSGPGQKNEQYF. The CDR3 DNA is TGTGCCAGCAGCGGTCCGGGACAGAAAAACGAGCAGTACTTC. Filled out from reference TRBV7-9 and TRBJ2-7, the complete variable domain reads DTGVSQNPRHKITKRGQNVTFRCDPISEHNRLYWYRQTLGQGPEFLTYFQNEAQLEKSRLLSDRFSAERPKGSFSTLEIQRTEQGDSAMYLCASSGPGQKNEQYFGPGTRLTVT.

This rearrangement joins TRBV6-5 to TRBJ1-5; a possible D gene is TRBD1 (6 bases). This CDR3 has 15 amino acids. Germline V lookup: CDR1 MNHEY, CDR2 SVGAGI. V was trimmed by 5 bases and J by 4 bases, leaving 15 bases between them. DNA for the CDR3: TGTGCCAGCAGTCAACAGGGTGGTGGGAATCAGCCCCAGCATTTT. This sequence encodes CASSQQGGGNQPQHF.

The rearrangement joins TRBV9 to TRBJ1-1, with TRBD1 as a possible D gene (5 bases). In germline, CDR1 is SGDLS, CDR2 YYNGEE. Trimming removed 0 bases from V and 1 base from J, with 13 bases in between. The CDR3 spans 16 residues. In DNA, the CDR3 is TGTGCCAGCAGCGTAGGGGCGGGACTCTCGAACACTGAAGCTTTCTTT. As protein: CASSVGAGLSNTEAFF.

The chain combines TRBV9 with TRBJ2-5; TRBD2 agrees at 11 bases. This CDR3 contains 17 residues. Germline values: CDR1 SGDLS, CDR2 YYNGEE. With 0 bases clipped from V and 4 bases from J, the junction kept 8 bases outside the gene matches. This CDR3 reads CASSVGGLAGGRETQYF. The CDR3 DNA follows: TGTGCCAGCAGCGTAGGTGGGCTAGCGGGAGGTCGAGAGACCCAGTACTTC.

V is TRBV29-1 and J is TRBJ2-7; D is perhaps TRBD1 (6 bases). V lost 0 bases and J 2 bases, leaving 11 bases between the germline ends. This CDR3 has 14 amino acids. Germline CDR1 reads SQVTM; CDR2 reads ANQGSEA. The CDR3 loop reads CSVEDNRVPYEQYF. The CDR3 DNA follows: TGCAGCGTTGAAGATAACAGGGTCCCCTACGAGCAGTACTTC.